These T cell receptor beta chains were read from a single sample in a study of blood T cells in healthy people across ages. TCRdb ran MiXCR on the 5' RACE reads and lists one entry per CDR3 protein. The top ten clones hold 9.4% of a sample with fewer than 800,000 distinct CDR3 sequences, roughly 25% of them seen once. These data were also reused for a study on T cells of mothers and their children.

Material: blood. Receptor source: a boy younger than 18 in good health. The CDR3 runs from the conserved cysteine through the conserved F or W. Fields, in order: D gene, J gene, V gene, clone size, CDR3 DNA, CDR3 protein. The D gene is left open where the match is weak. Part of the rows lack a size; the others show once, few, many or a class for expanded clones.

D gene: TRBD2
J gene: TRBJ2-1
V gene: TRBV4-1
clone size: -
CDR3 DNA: TGCGCCAGCAGGGCGGGAGGGCCCGCGGATGAGCAGTTCTTC
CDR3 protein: CASRAGGPADEQFF

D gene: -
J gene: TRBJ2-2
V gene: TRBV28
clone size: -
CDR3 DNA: TGTGCCAGCAGTTACCAGGCGAAGAACACCGGGGAGCTGTTTTTT
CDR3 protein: CASSYQAKNTGELFF

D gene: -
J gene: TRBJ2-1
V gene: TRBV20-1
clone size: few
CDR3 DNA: TGCAGTGCTACGACGAGGTGGAATGAGCAGTTCTTC
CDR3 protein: CSATTRWNEQFF

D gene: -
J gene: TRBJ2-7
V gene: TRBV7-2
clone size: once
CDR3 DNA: TGTGCCAGCAGCTTAGTGTCCTATCCAGGGGAGCAGTACTTC
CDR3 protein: CASSLVSYPGEQYF

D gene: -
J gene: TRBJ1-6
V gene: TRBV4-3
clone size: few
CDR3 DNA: TGCGCCAGCAGCCAAGATCCGCGGAGCTCCTATAATTCACCCCTCCACTTT
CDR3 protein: CASSQDPRSSYNSPLHF

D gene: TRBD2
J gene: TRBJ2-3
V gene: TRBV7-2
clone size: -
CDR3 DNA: TGTGCCAGCAGCACGACTAGCCCCGCCTACACAGATACGCAGTATTTT
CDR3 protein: CASSTTSPAYTDTQYF

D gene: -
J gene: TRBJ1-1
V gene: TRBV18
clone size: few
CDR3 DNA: TGTGCCAGCTCACCTGGTATCACAGGTACCACTGAAGCTTTCTTT
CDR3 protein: CASSPGITGTTEAFF

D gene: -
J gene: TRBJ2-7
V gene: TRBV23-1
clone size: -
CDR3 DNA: TGCGCCAGCTCTACTTCCTATGATAGCTCCTACGAGCAGTACTTC
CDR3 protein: CASSTSYDSSYEQYF

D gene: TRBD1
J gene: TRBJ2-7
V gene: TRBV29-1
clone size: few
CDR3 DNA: TGCAGCGTTGGAAGGGACAGGGCCTCCTACGAGCAGTACTTC
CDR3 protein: CSVGRDRASYEQYF

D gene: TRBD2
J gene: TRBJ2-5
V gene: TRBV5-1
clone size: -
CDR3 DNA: TGCGCCAGCAGCTTGTTTCTAGCGGGTAACCAAGAGACCCAGTACTTC
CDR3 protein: CASSLFLAGNQETQYF

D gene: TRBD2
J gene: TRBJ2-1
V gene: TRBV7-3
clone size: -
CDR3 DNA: TGTGCCAGCAGCTCCTTAGCGGGGAGGCACAATGAGCAGTTCTTC
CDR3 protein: CASSSLAGRHNEQFF

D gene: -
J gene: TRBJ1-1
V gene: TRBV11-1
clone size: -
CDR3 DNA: TGTGCCAGCACCTTTTGGGGTACAACTGAAGCTTTCTTT
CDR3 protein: CASTFWGTTEAFF

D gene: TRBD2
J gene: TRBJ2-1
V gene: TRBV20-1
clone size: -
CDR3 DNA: TGCAGTGCTAGAGCCACGGGGGGACTAGCGGCTTACAATGAGCAGTTCTTC
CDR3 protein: CSARATGGLAAYNEQFF

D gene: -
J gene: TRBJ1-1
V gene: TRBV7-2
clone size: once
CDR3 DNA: TGTGCCAGCAGCTTCATTCTTCGGCAGGGCGGCACTGAAGCTTTCTTT
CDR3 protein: CASSFILRQGGTEAFF

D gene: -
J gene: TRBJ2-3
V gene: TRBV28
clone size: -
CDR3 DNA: TGTGCCAGCATCCAGGGTGACAGACTCGTTAGCACAGATACGCAGTATTTT
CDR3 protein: CASIQGDRLVSTDTQYF

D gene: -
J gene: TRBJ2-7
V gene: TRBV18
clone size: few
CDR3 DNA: TGTGCCAGCTCACCGGAACAGGGCGGCGAGCAGTACTTC
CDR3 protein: CASSPEQGGEQYF

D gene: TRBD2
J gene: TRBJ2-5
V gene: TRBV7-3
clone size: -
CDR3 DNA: TGTGCCAGCAGCTTAACGGGACTAGCACAAGAGACCCAGTACTTC
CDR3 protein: CASSLTGLAQETQYF

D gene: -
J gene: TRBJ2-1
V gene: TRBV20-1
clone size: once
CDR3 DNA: TGCAGTGCTAGCGGGGGAAACTCCTACAATGAGCAGTTCTTC
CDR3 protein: CSASGGNSYNEQFF

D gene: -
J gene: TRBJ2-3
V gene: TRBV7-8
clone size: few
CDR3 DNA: TGTGCCAGCAGCTTAGGCTGGGGGTCGGCAGATACGCAGTATTTT
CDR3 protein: CASSLGWGSADTQYF

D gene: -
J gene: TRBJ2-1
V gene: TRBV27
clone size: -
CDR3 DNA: TGTGCCAGCAGTTTATTCGCCTACAATGAGCAGTTCTTC
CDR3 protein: CASSLFAYNEQFF

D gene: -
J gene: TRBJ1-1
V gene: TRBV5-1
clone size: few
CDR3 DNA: TGCGCCAGCAGCTTAGAACAGGCGGGGAACACTGAAGCTTTCTTT
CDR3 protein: CASSLEQAGNTEAFF

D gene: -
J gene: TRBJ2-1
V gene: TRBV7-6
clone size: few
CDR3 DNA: TGTGCCAGCAGCTTAGGAGGGATGACCTACAATGAGCAGTTCTTC
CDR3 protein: CASSLGGMTYNEQFF

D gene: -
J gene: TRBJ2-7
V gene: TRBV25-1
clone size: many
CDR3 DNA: TGTGCCAGCAGTGGTGGGACCGGCTACGAGCAGTACTTC
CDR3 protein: CASSGGTGYEQYF

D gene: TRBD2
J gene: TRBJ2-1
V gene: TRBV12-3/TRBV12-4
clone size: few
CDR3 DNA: TGTGCCACCTTCCCGACTAGCGGGCGGAATGAGCAGTTCTTC
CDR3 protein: CATFPTSGRNEQFF

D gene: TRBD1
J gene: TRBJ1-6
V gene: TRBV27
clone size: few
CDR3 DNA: TGTGCCAGCAGTTCCCAGATATGGGACAGGGACTTTTCACCCCTCCACTTT
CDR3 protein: CASSSQIWDRDFSPLHF

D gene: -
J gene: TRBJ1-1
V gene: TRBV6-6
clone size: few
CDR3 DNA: TGTGCCTCCTACCTCGCCACTGAAGCTTTCTTT
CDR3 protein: CASYLATEAFF

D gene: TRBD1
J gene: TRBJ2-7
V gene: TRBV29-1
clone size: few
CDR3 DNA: TGCAGCGTTGGTATGCGACAGGGGGCCTACGAGCAGTACTTC
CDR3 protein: CSVGMRQGAYEQYF

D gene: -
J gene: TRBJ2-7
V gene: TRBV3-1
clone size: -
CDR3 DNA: TGTGCCAGCAGCTCCAGGGTCCACGAGCAGTACTTC
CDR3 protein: CASSSRVHEQYF

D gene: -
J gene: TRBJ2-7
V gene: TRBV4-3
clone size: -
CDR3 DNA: TGCGCCAGCAGCCAAGAGAGGGAATTCGACGAGCAGTACTTC
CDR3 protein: CASSQEREFDEQYF

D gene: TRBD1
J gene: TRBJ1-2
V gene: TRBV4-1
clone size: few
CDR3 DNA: TGCGCCAGCAGCCATGGACAGGGGGCTAACTATGGCTACACCTTC
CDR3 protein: CASSHGQGANYGYTF

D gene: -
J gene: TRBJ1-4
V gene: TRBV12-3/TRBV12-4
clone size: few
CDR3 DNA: TGTGCCAGCAGTTTATTACAGGGAGAAGGGAAACTGTTTTTT
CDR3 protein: CASSLLQGEGKLFF

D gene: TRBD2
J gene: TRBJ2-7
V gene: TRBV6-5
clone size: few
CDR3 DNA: TGTGCCAGCAGTTACTCGTCTAGCGGGGCCTCCTACGAGCAGTACTTC
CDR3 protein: CASSYSSSGASYEQYF

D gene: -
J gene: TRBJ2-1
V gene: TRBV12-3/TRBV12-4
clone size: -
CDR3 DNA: TGTGCCAGCAGTTTAGCGGTAGGAGCTTACAATGAGCAGTTCTTC
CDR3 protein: CASSLAVGAYNEQFF

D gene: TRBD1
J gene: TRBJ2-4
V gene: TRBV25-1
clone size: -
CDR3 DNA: TGTGCCAGCAGTGCCGACAGGGTAGGGAAAAACATTCAGTACTTC
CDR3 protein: CASSADRVGKNIQYF

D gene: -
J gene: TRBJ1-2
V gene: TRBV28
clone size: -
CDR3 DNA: TGTGCCAGCAGTCCTCCGGGACCCCCGGGGGGCTACACCTTC
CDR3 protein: CASSPPGPPGGYTF

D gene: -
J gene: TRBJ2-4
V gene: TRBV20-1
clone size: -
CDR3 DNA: TGCAGTGCTAGAGGCCGGGACCCAGGACCGGGAAACATTCAGTACTTC
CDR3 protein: CSARGRDPGPGNIQYF

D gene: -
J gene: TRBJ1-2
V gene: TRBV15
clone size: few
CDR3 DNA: TGTGCCACCACCTCCGGATTACAGGGAGCGGGCTACACCTTC
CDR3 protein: CATTSGLQGAGYTF

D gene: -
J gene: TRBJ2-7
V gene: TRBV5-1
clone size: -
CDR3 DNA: TGCGCCAGCAGGGAAGGGCTAGGCTCCTACGAGCAGTACTTC
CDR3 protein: CASREGLGSYEQYF

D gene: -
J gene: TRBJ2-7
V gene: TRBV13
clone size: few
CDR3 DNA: TGTGCCAGCAGCTTAGGTTTCCTCGAGCAGTACTTC
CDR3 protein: CASSLGFLEQYF

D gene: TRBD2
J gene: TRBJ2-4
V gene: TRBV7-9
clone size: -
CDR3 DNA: TGTGCCAGCAGCTTAGATGCTAGCGGGAAAAACATTCAGTACTTC
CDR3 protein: CASSLDASGKNIQYF